The entry that follows covers one T cell receptor beta chain sequence. Its specificity is not known. Trimming cost V 1 base and J 4 bases; bases outside gene matches: 8. CDR1 SGHDT and CDR2 YYEEEE come from the germline V gene. This CDR3 region has 18 residues. With 60 Vbeta and 13 Jbeta primers, the PCR was carried out. Using immunoSEQ multiplex PCR, the repertoire was profiled, and TCRdb retains in-frame clones only, with some absent. The profile covers 55,000 to 85,000 clones, with 86% appearing a single time and roughly 2% taken by the ten largest. The donors comprised healthy bone marrow donors. The sample originates from a study of cytomegalovirus exposure and HLA in healthy donors. Study-wide results and limits: Altogether, 160 or so TCR beta chains were recorded as cytomegalovirus-associated. Presence/absence comparisons presumed near-even sequencing depth among donors.

This receptor was identified in a woman aged 25-40 years in good health and CMV-seronegative. V and J are TRBV5-6 and TRBJ2-3, with TRBD2 matching over 14 bases. The sequenced material came from PBMCs. This CDR3 reads CASSLRGTSGSGADTQYF. CDR3 sequence (DNA): TGTGCCAGCAGCTTGAGGGGGACTAGCGGGAGTGGGGCAGATACGCAGTATTTT.